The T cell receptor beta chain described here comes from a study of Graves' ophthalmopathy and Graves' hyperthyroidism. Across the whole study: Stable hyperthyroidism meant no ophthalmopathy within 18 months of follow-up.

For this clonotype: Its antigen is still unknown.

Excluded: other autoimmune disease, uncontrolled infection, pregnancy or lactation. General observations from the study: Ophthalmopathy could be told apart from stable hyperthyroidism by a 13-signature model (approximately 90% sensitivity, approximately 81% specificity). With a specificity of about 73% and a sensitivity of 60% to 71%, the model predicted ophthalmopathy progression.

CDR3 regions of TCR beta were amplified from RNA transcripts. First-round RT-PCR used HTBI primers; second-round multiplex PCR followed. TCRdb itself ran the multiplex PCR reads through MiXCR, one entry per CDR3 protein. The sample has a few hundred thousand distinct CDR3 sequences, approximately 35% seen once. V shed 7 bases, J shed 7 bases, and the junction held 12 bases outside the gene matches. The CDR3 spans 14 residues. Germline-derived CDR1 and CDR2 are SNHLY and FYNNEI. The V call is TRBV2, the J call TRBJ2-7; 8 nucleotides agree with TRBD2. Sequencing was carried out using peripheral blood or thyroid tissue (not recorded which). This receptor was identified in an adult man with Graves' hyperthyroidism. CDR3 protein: CASTGPGGPGEQYF. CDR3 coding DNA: TGTGCCAGCACGGGCCCGGGAGGGCCGGGGGAGCAGTACTTC.